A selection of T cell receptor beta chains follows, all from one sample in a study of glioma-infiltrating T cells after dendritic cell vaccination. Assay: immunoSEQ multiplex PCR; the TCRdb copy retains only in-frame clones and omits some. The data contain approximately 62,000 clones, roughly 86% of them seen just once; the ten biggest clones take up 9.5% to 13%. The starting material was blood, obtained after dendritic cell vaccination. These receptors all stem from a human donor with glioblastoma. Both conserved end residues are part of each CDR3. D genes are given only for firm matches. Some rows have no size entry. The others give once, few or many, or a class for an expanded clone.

CDR3 protein: CASRLTGGVEFF; CDR3 DNA: TGTGCCAGCAGGTTGACAGGGGGCGTGGAGTTCTTC; clone size: -; V gene: TRBV5-4; J gene: TRBJ2-1; D gene: TRBD1
CDR3 protein: CASQRESGNTIYF; CDR3 DNA: TGTGCCAGTCAACGAGAATCTGGAAACACCATATATTTT; clone size: -; V gene: TRBV19; J gene: TRBJ1-3; D gene: -
CDR3 protein: CASSPSRTSSGNTIYF; CDR3 DNA: TGTGCCAGTAGCCCCTCTCGGACAAGCTCTGGAAACACCATATATTTT; clone size: -; V gene: TRBV19; J gene: TRBJ1-3; D gene: -
CDR3 protein: CASSYLDRKTGELFF; CDR3 DNA: TGTGCCAGCAGTTATCTGGACAGGAAGACGGGGGAGCTGTTTTTT; clone size: -; V gene: TRBV6-6; J gene: TRBJ2-2; D gene: TRBD1
CDR3 protein: CASSQARDRAYEQYF; CDR3 DNA: TGTGCCAGCAGCCAAGCCCGGGACAGGGCCTACGAGCAGTACTTC; clone size: -; V gene: TRBV4-2; J gene: TRBJ2-7; D gene: TRBD1
CDR3 protein: CASRVGTPGQGYTF; CDR3 DNA: TGTGCCAGCAGGGTCGGGACACCTGGCCAGGGCTACACCTTC; clone size: -; V gene: TRBV2; J gene: TRBJ1-2; D gene: -
CDR3 protein: CASRLGSEETQYF; CDR3 DNA: TGTGCCAGCAGGTTGGGGTCGGAGGAGACCCAGTACTTC; clone size: -; V gene: TRBV5-4; J gene: TRBJ2-5; D gene: -
CDR3 protein: CASSVGDRGLYEQYF; CDR3 DNA: TGTGCCAGCAGCGTAGGGGACAGGGGGCTTTACGAGCAGTACTTC; clone size: -; V gene: TRBV9; J gene: TRBJ2-7; D gene: TRBD1
CDR3 protein: CASSPFTNEKLFF; CDR3 DNA: TGTGCCAGTAGTCCCTTCACTAATGAAAAACTGTTTTTT; clone size: few; V gene: TRBV19; J gene: TRBJ1-4; D gene: -
CDR3 protein: CSVLYTGTGFPSGNTIYF; CDR3 DNA: TGCAGCGTACTGTACACCGGGACAGGGTTTCCCTCTGGAAACACCATATATTTT; clone size: -; V gene: TRBV29-1; J gene: TRBJ1-3; D gene: TRBD1
CDR3 protein: CASSPRSRGASPLHF; CDR3 DNA: TGTGCCAGCTCACCAAGGTCACGGGGGGCTTCACCCCTCCACTTT; clone size: -; V gene: TRBV18; J gene: TRBJ1-6; D gene: -
CDR3 protein: CAARQGSYSNQPQHF; CDR3 DNA: TGTGCCGCACGACAGGGATCGTATAGCAATCAGCCCCAGCATTTT; clone size: -; V gene: TRBV6-6; J gene: TRBJ1-5; D gene: TRBD1
CDR3 protein: CASSYSSWSGNNEQFF; CDR3 DNA: TGTGCCAGCAGTTACTCGAGTTGGTCGGGGAACAATGAGCAGTTCTTC; clone size: -; V gene: TRBV6-5; J gene: TRBJ2-1; D gene: -
CDR3 protein: CASSWRTSGSTEQYF; CDR3 DNA: TGTGCCAGCAGCTGGCGGACTAGCGGGAGTACCGAGCAGTACTTC; clone size: -; V gene: TRBV7-2; J gene: TRBJ2-7; D gene: TRBD2
CDR3 protein: CASSQNRDSNQPQHF; CDR3 DNA: TGCGCCAGCAGCCAGAACCGGGACAGTAATCAGCCCCAGCATTTT; clone size: few; V gene: TRBV4-3; J gene: TRBJ1-5; D gene: TRBD1
CDR3 protein: CASSLDGQGKGNTIYF; CDR3 DNA: TGTGCCAGCAGTTTAGACGGACAGGGGAAAGGAAACACCATATATTTT; clone size: -; V gene: TRBV6-5; J gene: TRBJ1-3; D gene: TRBD1
CDR3 protein: CASSRGTGAIQYF; CDR3 DNA: TGCGCCAGCAGCCGTGGGACAGGGGCAATCCAGTACTTC; clone size: -; V gene: TRBV5-1; J gene: TRBJ2-5; D gene: TRBD1
CDR3 protein: CASSLDGQGFNQPQHF; CDR3 DNA: TGTGCCAGCAGCTTAGATGGCCAGGGCTTCAATCAGCCCCAGCATTTT; clone size: -; V gene: TRBV11-2; J gene: TRBJ1-5; D gene: -
CDR3 protein: CASSLQGDYGYTF; CDR3 DNA: TGTGCCAGCAGCCTACAGGGCGACTATGGCTACACCTTC; clone size: once; V gene: TRBV7-2; J gene: TRBJ1-2; D gene: -
CDR3 protein: CASSYPDRGGQPQHF; CDR3 DNA: TGTGCCAGCAGTTACCCGGACAGGGGAGGTCAGCCCCAGCATTTT; clone size: -; V gene: TRBV6-5; J gene: TRBJ1-5; D gene: TRBD1
CDR3 protein: CASSAPEGVSLYREQFF; CDR3 DNA: TGTGCCAGCAGCGCACCCGAAGGGGTGTCCCTCTACAGGGAGCAGTTCTTC; clone size: -; V gene: TRBV13; J gene: TRBJ2-1; D gene: -
CDR3 protein: CASSRGTSGTDTQYF; CDR3 DNA: TGCGCCAGCAGCCGTGGGACTAGCGGCACAGATACGCAGTATTTT; clone size: -; V gene: TRBV5-1; J gene: TRBJ2-3; D gene: TRBD2
CDR3 protein: CASSELARNTGELFF; CDR3 DNA: TGTGCCAGCAGTGAACTAGCACGGAACACCGGGGAGCTGTTTTTT; clone size: -; V gene: TRBV6-1; J gene: TRBJ2-2; D gene: -
CDR3 protein: CASSASSSSYEQYF; CDR3 DNA: TGTGCCAGCAGTGCCTCTAGTAGCTCCTACGAGCAGTACTTC; clone size: few; V gene: TRBV6-5; J gene: TRBJ2-7; D gene: -
CDR3 protein: CSVEEGHRGPKGYTF; CDR3 DNA: TGCAGCGTTGAAGAAGGGCACAGGGGTCCGAAAGGCTACACCTTC; clone size: -; V gene: TRBV29-1; J gene: TRBJ1-2; D gene: TRBD1
CDR3 protein: CSVEGASGTYGYTF; CDR3 DNA: TGCAGCGTTGAGGGGGCCTCAGGCACCTATGGCTACACCTTC; clone size: -; V gene: TRBV29-1; J gene: TRBJ1-2; D gene: -
CDR3 protein: CASSQDALAGVYNEQFF; CDR3 DNA: TGCGCCAGCAGCCAAGATGCATTAGCGGGGGTGTACAATGAGCAGTTCTTC; clone size: -; V gene: TRBV4-3; J gene: TRBJ2-1; D gene: TRBD2
CDR3 protein: CASSLEGVSNEQYF; CDR3 DNA: TGTGCCAGCAGCCTCGAGGGGGTTAGCAACGAGCAGTACTTC; clone size: -; V gene: TRBV5-4; J gene: TRBJ2-7; D gene: -
CDR3 protein: CASSGDRIGTDTQYF; CDR3 DNA: TGTGCCAGCAGCGGAGACAGGATTGGCACAGATACGCAGTATTTT; clone size: -; V gene: TRBV7-2; J gene: TRBJ2-3; D gene: -
CDR3 protein: CASSPGGVPGQYF; CDR3 DNA: TGTGCCAGCAGCCCGGGGGGGGTCCCGGGCCAGTACTTC; clone size: -; V gene: TRBV5-4; J gene: TRBJ2-7; D gene: TRBD2
CDR3 protein: CASSLMAISEQFF; CDR3 DNA: TGTGCCAGCAGCTTAATGGCAATCAGTGAGCAGTTCTTC; clone size: -; V gene: TRBV7-9; J gene: TRBJ2-1; D gene: -
CDR3 protein: CASSPGTVETQYF; CDR3 DNA: TGTGCCAGCAGTCCAGGAACCGTGGAGACCCAGTACTTC; clone size: -; V gene: TRBV6-5; J gene: TRBJ2-5; D gene: -
CDR3 protein: CASKTGGSPLHF; CDR3 DNA: TGTGCCAGCAAGACAGGGGGTTCACCCCTCCACTTT; clone size: -; V gene: TRBV2; J gene: TRBJ1-6; D gene: TRBD1
CDR3 protein: CAWSRGVNPWEQYF; CDR3 DNA: TGTGCCTGGAGTCGGGGGGTCAACCCTTGGGAGCAGTACTTC; clone size: -; V gene: TRBV30; J gene: TRBJ2-7; D gene: TRBD2
CDR3 protein: CASTSLQAYGNTIYF; CDR3 DNA: TGTGCCAGCACCTCCCTTCAGGCTTATGGAAACACCATATATTTT; clone size: -; V gene: TRBV7-9; J gene: TRBJ1-3; D gene: -
CDR3 protein: CASSQDPGMNSPLHF; CDR3 DNA: TGCGCCAGCAGCCAAGATCCAGGGATGAATTCCCCCCTCCACTTT; clone size: -; V gene: TRBV4-3; J gene: TRBJ1-6; D gene: -
CDR3 protein: CASSSPSGGVVSKNIQYF; CDR3 DNA: TGTGCCAGCAGCTCCCCTAGCGGGGGAGTAGTATCCAAAAACATTCAGTACTTC; clone size: few; V gene: TRBV7-2; J gene: TRBJ2-4; D gene: TRBD2